Shown below are 29 T cell receptor beta chains from a single sample sequenced in a study of long-term antiretroviral therapy in people with HIV. immunoSEQ v3.0 was run at survey level. Only in-frame clones appear in the TCRdb table, and some are missing; sequencing was by immunoSEQ multiplex PCR. The data hold over 25,000 clones, with roughly 93% observed a single time. Sequencing was performed on unsorted PBMCs, taken 7.4 years after starting antiretroviral therapy. The source of these receptors is a man aged 45 to 65 with HIV.

The rearrangement links TRBV6-6 to TRBJ2-1; 9 nucleotides agree with TRBD1. Germline loops: CDR1 MNHNY, CDR2 SVGAGI (reference sequence). The junction had 10 bases not matched to a gene; V was cut back by 7 bases and J by 6 bases. The CDR3 has 15 residues. The CDR3 reads CASTPRDREGNEQFF. The CDR3 DNA reads as TGTGCCAGCACCCCCCGGGACAGGGAGGGCAATGAGCAGTTCTTC.

The chain carries TRBV4-3 and TRBJ1-2, with 7 bases identical to TRBD1. Germline CDR1 and CDR2: LGHNA and YSLEER. J lost 7 bases, V lost 0 bases, and 5 bases had no gene match. The CDR3 has 14 residues. CDR3 loop: CASSQERGLGGYTF. The CDR3 region has the DNA TGCGCCAGCAGCCAAGAGAGGGGGCTGGGTGGCTACACCTTC.

This chain links TRBV6-8 with TRBJ1-2; possible D gene TRBD1, 5 bases. The CDR3 sequence is 16 residues long. The V end lost 4 bases, the J end lost 2 bases, and 17 bases lay between the germline ends. CDR1 is MNHGY, CDR2 SAAAGT, per germline. The CDR3 region has the DNA TGTGCCAGCAGTTGTGCAGGGTCCCTTGGAAACTATGGCTACACCTTC. This translates into CASSCAGSLGNYGYTF.

This chain connects TRBV9 to TRBJ2-3, with D perhaps TRBD1 (5 bases). Germline-derived CDR1 and CDR2 are SGDLS and YYNGEE. With 0 bases removed from V and 2 bases from J, the gap between germline ends came to 13 bases. This CDR3 spans 16 amino acids. The CDR3 DNA reads TGTGCCAGCAGCGTAGATGGGGCAGGGTCCACAGATACGCAGTATTTT. Its translation is CASSVDGAGSTDTQYF. The whole variable domain, remainder taken from reference TRBV9 and TRBJ2-3, is DSGVTQTPKHLITATGQRVTLRCSPRSGDLSVYWYQQSLDQGLQFLIQYYNGEERAKGNILERFSAQQFPDLHSELNLSSLELGDSALYFCASSVDGAGSTDTQYFGPGTRLTVL.

The rearrangement uses TRBV19 and TRBJ2-3; the match to TRBD1 covers 10 bases. Germline V gene sequence: CDR1 LNHDA, CDR2 SQIVND (reference sequence). V lost 4 bases to trimming and J lost 4 bases; unmatched junction nucleotides: 8. This CDR3 spans 16 amino acids. The CDR3, as DNA: TGTGCCAGTAGTAGGACCGGGACAGGGGAAGCAGATACGCAGTATTTT. Protein sequence: CASSRTGTGEADTQYF.

The V call is TRBV6-5, the J call TRBJ1-6, with 9 bases matching TRBD1. The CDR3 runs to 15 residues. V gave up 7 bases and J gave up 7 bases; unmatched junction bases: 8. Germline CDR1 reads MNHEY; CDR2 reads SVGAGI. CDR3 sequence reads: CASTIRGQGNSPLHF. The CDR3 DNA reads TGTGCCAGCACCATCAGGGGACAGGGAAATTCACCCCTCCACTTT.

This CDR3 is CASSIPAAYGYTF. CDR3 DNA sequence: TGTGCCAGTAGTATACCGGCCGCGTATGGCTACACCTTC. V usage is TRBV19 and J usage is TRBJ1-2; no reliable D call. V gave up 2 bases and J gave up 5 bases, with 9 bases separating them. The CDR3 length is 13 residues. Germline CDR1 is LNHDA and CDR2 is SQIVND (reference sequence).

The gene calls are TRBV7-2 and TRBJ1-2; tentatively, D is TRBD1 (6 bases). The CDR3 is made up of 14 amino acids. With 2 bases removed from V and 3 bases from J, the gap between germline ends came to 10 bases. CDR1 is SGHTA, CDR2 FQGNSA, per germline. CDR3 amino acids: CASSLPGEDYGYTF. The CDR3 bases are TGTGCCAGCAGCTTACCAGGGGAGGACTATGGCTACACCTTC.

CDR3 coding DNA: TGTGCCAGCAGCTTCATTCTAGCGGGGGGAACCGGGGAGCTGTTTTTT. Encoded protein: CASSFILAGGTGELFF. V usage is TRBV7-2 and J usage is TRBJ2-2; 11 nucleotides align to TRBD2. V shed 3 bases and J 5 bases; nucleotides not matched to a gene: 5. The CDR3 is 16 residues long. Germline V CDR1 and CDR2: SGHTA, FQGNSA.

The J gene is TRBJ2-3, the V gene TRBV12-5, with D uncertain. CDR3 size: 12 residues. CDR1 and CDR2 from the germline V gene are LGHNT and FRNRAP. Trimming stripped 3 bases from V and 6 bases from J, with 7 bases between. CDR3 sequence (DNA): TGTGCTAGTGGTTTCTCGACGGATACGCAGTATTTT. It encodes CASGFSTDTQYF.

This chain's CDR3 is CASSITIGRGGTEAFF. The CDR3, as DNA: TGTGCCAGTAGTATTACGATAGGGCGCGGGGGCACTGAAGCTTTCTTT. V usage is TRBV19 and J usage is TRBJ1-1, with D perhaps TRBD1 (5 bases). CDR1 LNHDA and CDR2 SQIVND come from the germline V gene (reference sequence). The CDR3 loop spans 16 amino acids. Trimming stripped 3 bases from V and 4 bases from J, with 18 bases between.

The V and J genes are TRBV5-4 and TRBJ2-1, with 8 positions matching TRBD1. With 0 bases clipped from V and 7 bases from J, the junction kept 9 bases outside the gene matches. The CDR3 runs 16 residues. Germline V gene lookup returns CDR1 SGHNT and CDR2 YYREEE (reference sequence). The DNA of the CDR3 is TGTGCCAGCAGCTTGGGTGGCCAGGGGGCGATTAATGAGCAGTTCTTC. Protein sequence: CASSLGGQGAINEQFF.

V gene TRBV27 combines with J gene TRBJ1-5, with 12 bases identical to TRBD1. The ends lost 5 bases at V and 7 bases at J; junction bases unmatched: 6. Germline V CDR1 and CDR2: MNHEY, SMNVEV (reference sequence). The CDR3 sequence is 15 residues long. CDR3 region: CASSRDRGQGQPQHF. The DNA of the CDR3 is TGTGCCAGCAGTCGGGACAGGGGGCAGGGACAGCCCCAGCATTTT.

J is TRBJ2-7 and V is TRBV6-5; perhaps TRBD2 as D (5 bases). CDR3 size: 15 residues. Trimming took 4 bases from V and 2 from J, leaving 15 bases between them. The germline V gene has CDR1 MNHEY and CDR2 SVGAGI. The CDR3 sequence is CASSSDGLAAYEQYF. In nucleotides, the CDR3 is TGTGCCAGCAGTTCCGACGGACTGGCCGCCTACGAGCAGTACTTC.

This clone occurred once. J is TRBJ2-7 and V is TRBV6-5; D might be TRBD1 (6 bases). V shed 5 bases and J shed 2 bases, with 13 bases lying between them. Germline loops: CDR1 MNHEY, CDR2 SVGAGI. The CDR3 loop spans 14 amino acids. The CDR3 region is CASSPRGGAYEQYF. The CDR3 DNA follows: TGTGCCAGCAGTCCCAGGGGCGGCGCCTACGAGCAGTACTTC.

The chain links TRBV7-9 to TRBJ1-5; 8 nucleotides line up with TRBD1. The CDR3 is made up of 15 amino acids. Per germline, CDR1 SEHNR and CDR2 FQNEAQ (reference sequence). After removal of 5 bases from V and 7 bases from J, the junction contained 10 bases not matched to a gene. For the CDR3, the DNA is TGTGCCAGCAGCGGCATGACAGGGGCGGGGCAGCCCCAGCATTTT. It translates to CASSGMTGAGQPQHF.

The chain joins TRBV14 to TRBJ1-2, with a possible D match to TRBD1 (6 bases). CDR3 length: 13 amino acids. Germline V gene sequence: CDR1 SGHDN, CDR2 FVKESK. Trimming removed 4 bases from V and 2 bases from J, with 8 bases in between. The CDR3 coding sequence is TGTGCCAGCAGCCCACAGGGAAACTATGGCTACACCTTC. Residues: CASSPQGNYGYTF.

The CDR3 is CASSFLSLGTDTQYF. The CDR3 nucleotides are TGTGCCAGCAGCTTCCTGTCTTTGGGCACAGATACGCAGTATTTT. The chain links TRBV5-8 to TRBJ2-3; D gene ambiguous. The CDR3 is 15 residues long. V was shortened by 2 bases and J by 1 base, with 11 bases between the two germline ends. Germline CDR1 and CDR2: SGHTS and YDEGEE.

This clone was seen a single time. The CDR3 coding sequence is TGCAGCGTTGACGCGGGCCGCTCCTTGATGTGGAATGAGCAGTTCTTC. Translation: CSVDAGRSLMWNEQFF. The rearrangement joins TRBV29-1 to TRBJ2-1; possible D gene TRBD2, 5 bases. From germline, CDR1 is SQVTM and CDR2 ANQGSEA. Between the trimmed V and J ends, which lost 3 bases and 7 bases, there was a span of 22 bases. The CDR3 has 16 amino acids.

The chain is built from TRBV7-8 and TRBJ2-7; 7 bases align to TRBD1. After removal of 4 bases from V and 3 bases from J, the junction contained 6 bases not matched to a gene. The germline V gene has CDR1 SGHVS and CDR2 FQNEAQ. The CDR3 has 14 amino acids. The CDR3 reads CASSYLTGIYEQYF. CDR3 nucleotide sequence: TGTGCCAGCAGCTACCTGACAGGGATCTACGAGCAGTACTTC.

The gene calls are TRBV6-6 and TRBJ1-2, with D possibly matching TRBD1 (5 bases). Germline CDR1 is MNHNY and CDR2 is SVGAGI (reference sequence). The length of the CDR3 is 16 residues. V shed 2 bases and J shed 0 bases, with 13 bases lying between them. Here the CDR3 DNA reads TGTGCCAGCAGTTACCGGGACCCCGGTACTAACTATGGCTACACCTTC. This gives the protein CASSYRDPGTNYGYTF.

This chain links TRBV6-6 with TRBJ1-5, with TRBD1 matching over 10 bases. Trimming took 6 bases from V and 4 from J; bases not matched to a gene: 3. The germline CDR1 and CDR2 sequences are MNHNY and SVGAGI (reference sequence). The CDR3 length is 14 residues. The CDR3 DNA reads as TGTGCCAGCAGCCAGGGACAGGGGAATCAGCCCCAGCATTTT. This translates into CASSQGQGNQPQHF.

The chain has TRBV7-2 and TRBJ2-4, with 10 bases identical to TRBD2. The CDR3 is made up of 18 amino acids. Germline CDR1 and CDR2: SGHTA and FQGNSA. Unmatched junction bases numbered 12, after V lost 5 bases and J lost 2 bases. The chain's CDR3 is CASSPAATSGVSKNIQYF. CDR3 nucleotides: TGTGCCAGCAGCCCCGCCGCCACTAGCGGGGTCTCCAAAAACATTCAGTACTTC.

The rearrangement uses TRBV5-6 and TRBJ2-2, with 7 bases fitting TRBD2. The CDR3 sequence is 16 residues long. V lost 6 bases, J lost 5 bases, and 13 bases stayed unmatched. CDR1 and CDR2 (germline): SGHDT, YYEEEE. In DNA, the CDR3 is TGTGCCAGCACCACTTTAGCGGGTACCCTGACCGGGGAGCTGTTTTTT. It codes for CASTTLAGTLTGELFF.

This clone was seen a few times. Other DNA variants within this sample encode the same CDR3. This chain joins TRBV4-3 and TRBJ2-2, with D unresolved. Trimming removed 4 bases from V and 5 bases from J, with 5 bases in between. Germline CDR1 and CDR2: LGHNA and YSLEER. The CDR3 contains 12 residues. In DNA, the CDR3 is TGCGCCAGCAGCCCCCTTACCGGGGAGCTGTTTTTT. This encodes CASSPLTGELFF.

This chain joins TRBV19 and TRBJ2-7; 8 bases map to TRBD2. The CDR3 loop spans 14 amino acids. V dropped 5 bases and J dropped 2; count of bases not matched to a gene: 5. Per germline, CDR1 LNHDA and CDR2 SQIVND (reference sequence). The CDR3 bases are TGTGCCAGTAGTGCTACTAGCGGAGCCTACGAGCAGTACTTC. This translates into CASSATSGAYEQYF.

This chain links TRBV10-1 with TRBJ2-1; 10 nucleotides line up with TRBD1. With V trimmed by 7 bases and J by 7 bases, 7 bases remained unmatched. CDR3 length: 14 residues. Germline V gene data show CDR1 as WNHNN and CDR2 as SYGVQD (reference sequence). The CDR3 nucleotides are TGCGCCAGCAATAAGGGACAGGGGTTAAATGAGCAGTTCTTC. Translated, it gives CASNKGQGLNEQFF.

V usage is TRBV5-1 and J usage is TRBJ2-2; D gene ambiguous. CDR3 size: 13 residues. Between the trimmed V and J ends, which lost 0 bases and 4 bases, there was a span of 4 bases. Per germline, CDR1 SGHRS and CDR2 YFSETQ. CDR3 in DNA: TGCGCCAGCAGCTTGGGCGTCACCGGGGAGCTGTTTTTT. Its translation: CASSLGVTGELFF.

The chain carries TRBV4-3 and TRBJ1-4; D is perhaps TRBD1 (6 bases). This CDR3 has 15 residues. Germline CDR1 and CDR2: LGHNA and YSLEER. Between the trimmed V and J ends, which lost 1 base and 7 bases, there was a span of 13 bases. CDR3 protein: CASSQGVSGVEKLFF. The CDR3 DNA sequence: TGCGCCAGCAGCCAAGGAGTGTCAGGGGTTGAAAAACTGTTTTTT.